This T cell receptor beta chain comes out of a study of graft-versus-host responses after intestinal transplantation. Regarding the study as a whole: Early after transplant, HvG declines were associated with peak levels of circulating GvH clones.

TCRdb keeps only in-frame clones here, not all; method: immunoSEQ multiplex PCR. The table records tens of thousands of clones, roughly 89% of them present only once. Germline loops: CDR1 MDHEN, CDR2 SYDVKM. V shed 3 bases, J shed 0 bases, and the junction held 3 bases outside the gene matches. The CDR3 has 18 amino acids. Points on this clone: Its specificity is unknown.

This clonotype originated in a human patient who received an intestinal transplant, so some T cells may come from the graft donor. The material was PBMCs, obtained around 120 days after intestinal transplantation. The chain links TRBV28 to TRBJ2-6, with TRBD2 matching 12 bases. CDR3: CASSLGTSGPSGANVLTF. The CDR3 region has the DNA TGTGCCAGCAGTTTGGGGACTAGCGGGCCCTCTGGGGCCAACGTCCTGACTTTC.